This TCR beta chain came from a study of T-cell memory formation after mild COVID-19. Findings of the study overall: SARS-CoV-2 specificity was not confirmed for second-wave clones peaking on day 37. The appearance of some responding clones in pre-infection memory suggested that cross-reactive memory joined. Clones contracting day 15 to 85 were balanced CD4/CD8; later expanders leaned CD4+.

This clonotype was seen many times. Its antigen is still unknown. The CDR3 contains 15 residues. The junction had 10 bases not matched to a gene; V was cut back by 7 bases and J by 3 bases. Looked up from germline, CDR1 is SGHRS and CDR2 is YFSETQ. 5'RACE with constant-segment primers built TCRalpha and TCRbeta cDNA libraries with UMIs. TCRdb fed the 5' RACE reads into MiXCR, producing one record per CDR3 protein. The data hold about 57,000 distinct CDR3 sequences, with over 9% observed a single time. Material: PBMCs or a T cell subset sorted from them (not recorded which). The chain is built from TRBV5-1 and TRBJ2-7; 10 positions match TRBD1. This receptor was taken from a man aged 18 to 29 who had mild COVID-19 (a few samples of this study predate the infection). Cell type and time point are not known. DNA for the CDR3: TGCGCCAGCGGGCCCCTGGGACAGGGGAACTACGAGCAGTACTTC. Translation gives CASGPLGQGNYEQYF. Combining the CDR3 with reference TRBV5-1 and TRBJ2-7 gives the whole variable domain KAGVTQTPRYLIKTRGQQVTLSCSPISGHRSVSWYQQTPGQGLQFLFEYFSETQRNKGNFPGRFSGRQFSNSRSEMNVSTLELGDSALYLCASGPLGQGNYEQYFGPGTRLTVT.